This T cell receptor (beta chain) was sequenced during a study of vaccination and CD4 T cells after COVID-19. Looking at the study overall: Overlapping spike peptides from SARS-CoV-2, HCoV-NL63, HCoV-OC43 and HCoV-229E served to stimulate the cells.

Concerning this clonotype: Its antigen is still unknown.

At the Johns Hopkins FTIC core, DNA taken from cultured CD4+ T cells was sequenced by way of the Oncomine TCR Beta short-read assay. Genomic DNA extraction was carried out from cultured CD4+ T cells. TCRdb reprocessed the PCR reads with MiXCR, giving one entry per CDR3 protein. This sample carries around 10,000 distinct CDR3 sequences, 30% to 40% of them seen once, and the ten largest clones take roughly a fifth. Treatment here: roughly nine-day PBMC culture with coronavirus spike peptide pools or control peptides (ViraFEST assay). Pre-COVID-19 pandemic sampling (2011-2018) yielded the unexposed donor's CD4+ T cells. After expanding antigen-specific T cells with peptide pools, ViraFEST sequenced their TCRs. Alongside roughly 9.2 IU/ml IL-2 and roughly 10 ug/ml peptide pools, PBMCs were cultured at a few million per well. This CDR3 has 18 residues. CDR1 and CDR2 (germline): SGHAT, FQNNGV. V dropped 6 bases and J dropped 3 bases, with 26 bases sitting between them.

Input material: CD4+ T cells from blood, cultured in vitro. The chain links TRBV11-2 to TRBJ1-1; the D gene is possibly TRBD1 (6 bases). The clonotype originates from a human donor in good health. DNA of the CDR3: TGTGCCAGCAGGTCCTTGAGAGGGGCCAGGGGTAAGGACACTGAAGCTTTCTTT. It encodes CASRSLRGARGKDTEAFF.